This T cell receptor (beta chain) was recorded in a study of T cells in Graves' hyperthyroidism and ophthalmopathy. Study background: Peripheral blood was drawn at first diagnosis, prior to all treatment.

The V gene's germline CDR1 is SGHDN and CDR2 FVKESK. Trimming took 0 bases from V and 8 from J; bases not matched to a gene: 10. The CDR3 consists of 17 residues. This clonotype was seen at least ten times. Each 10 ml fresh peripheral blood draw supplied the PBMCs. Amplified TCR beta CDR3 regions derived from RNA transcripts. The primer set for the first-round RT-PCR of the TCR CDR3 was HTBI. TCRdb analysed the multiplex PCR reads with MiXCR anew, one entry per CDR3 protein. There are a few hundred thousand distinct CDR3 sequences in the sample; about 16% occur only once, and less than 30% lies in the top ten.

Input material: blood. The receptor was isolated from a woman aged 30 to 39 with Graves' ophthalmopathy. V and J are TRBV14 and TRBJ2-1; 10 bases align to TRBD2. The CDR3 sequence is CASSQDRAGLAIDEQFF. The CDR3 DNA sequence: TGTGCCAGCAGCCAAGATCGGGCGGGACTAGCGATCGATGAGCAGTTCTTC.